The present T cell receptor beta chain was sequenced within a study of identical twins. cDNA molecules carried unique molecular identifiers, and template switching added a universal primer site. TCRdb called the 5' RACE reads again in MiXCR, with one record for every CDR3 protein. The sample includes about 240,000 distinct CDR3 sequences, 9.5% to 15% of them seen just once. The CDR3 totals 15 residues. Trimming removed 2 bases at V and 3 bases at J, with 12 bases between. In germline, CDR1 is SGHRS, CDR2 YFSETQ. This clonotype has at least ten counts. The antigen is undetermined. There were only healthy Caucasians among the donors. Broader study findings: Fewer insertions were carried by abundant cord blood beta clonotypes, but none was seen in memory repertoires.

This sample was shared with a second study, whose subject was yellow fever vaccine responses in identical twins. That work contributes: Vaccine-induced T cell responses in twins were reportedly observed to appear partly convergent, partly personalized.

This sequence was found in a woman aged 18-29 years in good health. V and J are TRBV5-1 and TRBJ2-1, with D possibly being TRBD1 or TRBD2 (6 bases each). Specimen: memory (CD45RO+) T cells sorted from blood. CDR3 region: CASSFRGPLYNEQFF. CDR3 nucleotides: TGCGCCAGCAGCTTTCGGGGGCCCCTCTACAATGAGCAGTTCTTC. Together with reference TRBV5-1 and TRBJ2-1, the CDR3 gives the full variable domain: KAGVTQTPRYLIKTRGQQVTLSCSPISGHRSVSWYQQTPGQGLQFLFEYFSETQRNKGNFPGRFSGRQFSNSRSEMNVSTLELGDSALYLCASSFRGPLYNEQFFGPGTRLTVL.